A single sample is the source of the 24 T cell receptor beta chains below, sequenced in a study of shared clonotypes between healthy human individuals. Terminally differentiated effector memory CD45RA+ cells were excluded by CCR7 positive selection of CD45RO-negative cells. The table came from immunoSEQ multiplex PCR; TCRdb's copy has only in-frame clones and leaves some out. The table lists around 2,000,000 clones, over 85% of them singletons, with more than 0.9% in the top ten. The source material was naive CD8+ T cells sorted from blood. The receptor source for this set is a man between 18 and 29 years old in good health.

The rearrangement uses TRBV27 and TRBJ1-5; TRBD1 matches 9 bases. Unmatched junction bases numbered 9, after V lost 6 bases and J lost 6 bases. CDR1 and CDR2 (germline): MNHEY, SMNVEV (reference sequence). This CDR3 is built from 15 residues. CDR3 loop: CASRQGAKEGQPQHF. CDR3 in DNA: TGTGCCAGCAGACAGGGGGCGAAGGAAGGTCAGCCCCAGCATTTT.

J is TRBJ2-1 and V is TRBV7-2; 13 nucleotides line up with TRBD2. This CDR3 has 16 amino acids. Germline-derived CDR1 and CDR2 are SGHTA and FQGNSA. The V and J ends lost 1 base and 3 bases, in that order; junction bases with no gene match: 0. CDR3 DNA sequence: TGTGCCAGCAGCTTAGGACTAGCGGGAGGCTACAATGAGCAGTTCTTC. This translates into CASSLGLAGGYNEQFF.

The CDR3 sequence is CASSFPGQANTEAFF. The CDR3 DNA is TGTGCCAGCAGCTTCCCGGGACAGGCGAACACTGAAGCTTTCTTT. This sequence joins TRBV6-6 and TRBJ1-1, with TRBD1 matching over 8 bases. Per the germline V gene, CDR1 is MNHNY and CDR2 is SVGAGI (reference sequence). The V and J ends lost 6 bases and 1 base, in that order; junction bases with no gene match: 7. This CDR3 comprises 15 residues.

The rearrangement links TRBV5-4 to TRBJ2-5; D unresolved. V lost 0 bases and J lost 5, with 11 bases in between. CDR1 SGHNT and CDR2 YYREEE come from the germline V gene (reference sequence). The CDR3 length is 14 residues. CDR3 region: CASSLGSPMETQYF. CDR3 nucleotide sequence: TGTGCCAGCAGCTTGGGGTCACCGATGGAGACCCAGTACTTC.

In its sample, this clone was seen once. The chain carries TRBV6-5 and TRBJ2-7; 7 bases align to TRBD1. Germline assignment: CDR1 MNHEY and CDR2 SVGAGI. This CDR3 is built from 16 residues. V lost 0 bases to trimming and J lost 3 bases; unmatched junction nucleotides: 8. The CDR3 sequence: CASSYSHGDSDYEQYF. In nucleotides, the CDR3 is TGTGCCAGCAGTTACTCGCACGGGGACAGCGACTACGAGCAGTACTTC.

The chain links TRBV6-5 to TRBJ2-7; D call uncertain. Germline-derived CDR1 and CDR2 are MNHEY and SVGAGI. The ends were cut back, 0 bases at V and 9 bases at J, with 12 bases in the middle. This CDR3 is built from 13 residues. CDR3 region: CASSYSRSVPQYF. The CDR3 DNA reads TGTGCCAGCAGTTACTCTAGAAGTGTTCCGCAGTACTTC.

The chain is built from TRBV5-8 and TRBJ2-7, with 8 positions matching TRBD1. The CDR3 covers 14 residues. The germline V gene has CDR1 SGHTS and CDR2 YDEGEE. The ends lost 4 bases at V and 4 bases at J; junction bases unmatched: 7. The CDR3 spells CASSLRGPGYEQYF. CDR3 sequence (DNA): TGTGCCAGCAGCCTCAGGGGGCCGGGGTACGAGCAGTACTTC.

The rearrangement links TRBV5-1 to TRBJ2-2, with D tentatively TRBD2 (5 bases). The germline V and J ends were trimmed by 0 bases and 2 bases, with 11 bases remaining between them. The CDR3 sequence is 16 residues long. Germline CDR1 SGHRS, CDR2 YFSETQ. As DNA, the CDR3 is TGCGCCAGCAGCTTGGTTCGGGGAATAAACACCGGGGAGCTGTTTTTT. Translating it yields CASSLVRGINTGELFF. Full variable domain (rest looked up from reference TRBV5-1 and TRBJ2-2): KAGVTQTPRYLIKTRGQQVTLSCSPISGHRSVSWYQQTPGQGLQFLFEYFSETQRNKGNFPGRFSGRQFSNSRSEMNVSTLELGDSALYLCASSLVRGINTGELFFGEGSRLTVL.

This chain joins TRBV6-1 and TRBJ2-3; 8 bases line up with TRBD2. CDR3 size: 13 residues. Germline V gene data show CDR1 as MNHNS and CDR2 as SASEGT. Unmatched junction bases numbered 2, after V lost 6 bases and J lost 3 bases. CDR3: CASRTSGTDTQYF. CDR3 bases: TGTGCCAGCAGAACTAGCGGTACAGATACGCAGTATTTT.

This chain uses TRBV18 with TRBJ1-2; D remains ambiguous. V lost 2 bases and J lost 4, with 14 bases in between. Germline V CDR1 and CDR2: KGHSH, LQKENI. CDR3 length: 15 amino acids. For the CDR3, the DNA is TGTGCCAGCTCACCAGAAGAGTTTGAGAGCTATGGCTACACCTTC. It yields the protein CASSPEEFESYGYTF.

CDR3 protein: CASRTATGSYNEKLFF. CDR3 coding DNA: TGTGCCAGCAGGACAGCTACAGGGTCATATAATGAAAAACTGTTTTTT. The chain combines TRBV28 with TRBJ1-4, with D perhaps TRBD1 (6 bases). V dropped 6 bases and J dropped 4 bases, with 18 bases sitting between them. From germline, CDR1 is MDHEN and CDR2 SYDVKM. This CDR3 has 16 residues.

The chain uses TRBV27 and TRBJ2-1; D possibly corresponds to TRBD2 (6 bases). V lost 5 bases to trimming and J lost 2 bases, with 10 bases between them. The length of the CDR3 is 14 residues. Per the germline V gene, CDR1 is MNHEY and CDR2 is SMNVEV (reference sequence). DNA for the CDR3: TGTGCCAGCAGTCCGGAGGGTACCTACAATGAGCAGTTCTTC. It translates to CASSPEGTYNEQFF.

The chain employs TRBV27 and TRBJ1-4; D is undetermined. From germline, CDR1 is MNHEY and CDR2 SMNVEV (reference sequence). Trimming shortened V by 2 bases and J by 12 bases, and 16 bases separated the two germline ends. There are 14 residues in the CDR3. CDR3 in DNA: TGTGCCAGCAGTTTAAATGGGATGGTTGAGGAACTGTTTTTT. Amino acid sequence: CASSLNGMVEELFF.

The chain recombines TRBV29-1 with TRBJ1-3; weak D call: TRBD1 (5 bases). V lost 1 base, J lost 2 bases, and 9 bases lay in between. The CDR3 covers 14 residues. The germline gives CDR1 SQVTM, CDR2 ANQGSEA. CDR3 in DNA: TGCAGCGTTGAAGTAAGGGGAACTGGAAACACCATATATTTT. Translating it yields CSVEVRGTGNTIYF. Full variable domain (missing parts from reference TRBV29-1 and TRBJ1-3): SAVISQKPSRDICQRGTSLTIQCQVDSQVTMMFWYRQQPGQSLTLIATANQGSEATYESGFVIDKFPISRPNLTFSTLTVSNMSPEDSSIYLCSVEVRGTGNTIYFGEGSWLTVV.

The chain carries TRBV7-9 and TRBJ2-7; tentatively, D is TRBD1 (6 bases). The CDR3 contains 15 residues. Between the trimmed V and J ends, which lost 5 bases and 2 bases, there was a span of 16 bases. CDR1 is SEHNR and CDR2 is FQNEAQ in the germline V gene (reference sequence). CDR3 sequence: CASSTPPQGPYEQYF. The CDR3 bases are TGTGCCAGCAGCACCCCACCCCAGGGGCCCTACGAGCAGTACTTC.

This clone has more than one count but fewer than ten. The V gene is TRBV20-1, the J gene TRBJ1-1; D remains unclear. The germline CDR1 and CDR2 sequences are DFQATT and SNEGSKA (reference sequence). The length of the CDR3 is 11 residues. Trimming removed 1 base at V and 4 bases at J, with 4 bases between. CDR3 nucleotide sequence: TGCAGTGCTAGAGTTGCCACTGAAGCTTTCTTT. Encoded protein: CSARVATEAFF.

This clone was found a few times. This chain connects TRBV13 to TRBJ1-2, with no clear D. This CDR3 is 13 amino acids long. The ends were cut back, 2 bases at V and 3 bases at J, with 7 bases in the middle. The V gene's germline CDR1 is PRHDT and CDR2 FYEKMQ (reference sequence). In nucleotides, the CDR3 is TGTGCCAGCAGCTTATCATGGGACTATGGCTACACCTTC. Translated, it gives CASSLSWDYGYTF.

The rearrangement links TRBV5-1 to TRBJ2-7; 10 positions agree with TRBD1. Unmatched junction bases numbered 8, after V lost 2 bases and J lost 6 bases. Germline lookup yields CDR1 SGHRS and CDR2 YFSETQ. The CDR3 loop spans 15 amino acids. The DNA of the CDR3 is TGCGCCAGCAGCTTCACCGGGACAGGGGTCTCCGAGCAGTACTTC. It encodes CASSFTGTGVSEQYF.

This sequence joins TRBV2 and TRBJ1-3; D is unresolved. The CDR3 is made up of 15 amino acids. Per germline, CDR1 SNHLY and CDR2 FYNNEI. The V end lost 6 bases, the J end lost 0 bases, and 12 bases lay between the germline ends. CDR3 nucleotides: TGTGCCAGCAGCGACTTTGGCGGCTCTGGAAACACCATATATTTT. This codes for CASSDFGGSGNTIYF.

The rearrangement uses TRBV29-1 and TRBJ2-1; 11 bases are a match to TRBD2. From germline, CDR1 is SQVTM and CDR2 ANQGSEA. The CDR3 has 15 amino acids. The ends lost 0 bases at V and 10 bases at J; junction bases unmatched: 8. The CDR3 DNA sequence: TGCAGCGTTGAAGATCCGGTAGCGGGAGGGCTAGAGCAGTTCTTC. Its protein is CSVEDPVAGGLEQFF.

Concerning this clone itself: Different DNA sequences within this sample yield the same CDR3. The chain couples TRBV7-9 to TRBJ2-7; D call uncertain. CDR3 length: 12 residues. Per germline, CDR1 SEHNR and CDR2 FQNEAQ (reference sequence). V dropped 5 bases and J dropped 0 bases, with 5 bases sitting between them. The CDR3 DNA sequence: TGTGCCAGCAGCGCAGGCTCCTACGAGCAGTACTTC. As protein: CASSAGSYEQYF. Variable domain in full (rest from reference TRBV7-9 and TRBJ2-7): DTGVSQNPRHKITKRGQNVTFRCDPISEHNRLYWYRQTLGQGPEFLTYFQNEAQLEKSRLLSDRFSAERPKGSFSTLEIQRTEQGDSAMYLCASSAGSYEQYFGPGTRLTVT.

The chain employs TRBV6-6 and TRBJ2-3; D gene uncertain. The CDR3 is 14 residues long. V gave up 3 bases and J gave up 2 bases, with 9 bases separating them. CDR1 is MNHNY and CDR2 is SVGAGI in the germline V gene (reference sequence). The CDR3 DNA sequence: TGTGCCAGCAGTTATATGGCGAACACAGATACGCAGTATTTT. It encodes CASSYMANTDTQYF.

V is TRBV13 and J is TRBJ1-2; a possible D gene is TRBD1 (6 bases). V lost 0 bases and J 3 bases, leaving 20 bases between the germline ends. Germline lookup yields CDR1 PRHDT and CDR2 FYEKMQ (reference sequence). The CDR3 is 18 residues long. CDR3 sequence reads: CASSLGPTGQLIDYGYTF. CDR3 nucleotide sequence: TGTGCCAGCAGCTTAGGCCCGACAGGACAGCTAATAGACTATGGCTACACCTTC.

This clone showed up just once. The CDR3 protein is CASSFGSGIGLNTEAFF. CDR3 coding DNA: TGTGCCAGCAGTTTTGGGTCAGGGATTGGCCTCAACACTGAAGCTTTCTTT. V usage is TRBV28 and J usage is TRBJ1-1, with D tentatively TRBD1 (5 bases). Germline loops: CDR1 MDHEN, CDR2 SYDVKM. The CDR3 covers 17 residues. Trimming removed 3 bases at V and 2 bases at J, with 19 bases between.